These 5 T cell receptor beta chains originate from one sample sequenced in a study of cytomegalovirus exposure and HLA in healthy donors. TCRdb's copy holds only in-frame clones and misses some; the assay was immunoSEQ multiplex PCR. This table holds about 160,000 clones, about 90% found once. Sequenced: PBMCs. The receptor set was obtained from a young woman in good health and CMV-seropositive.

The chain combines TRBV28 with TRBJ1-2, with D possibly TRBD1 on 6 matching bases. Germline V gene lookup returns CDR1 MDHEN and CDR2 SYDVKM. The CDR3 has 12 residues. V shed 1 base and J shed 8 bases, with 8 bases lying between them. The CDR3 nucleotides are TGTGCCAGCAGTTTATTTCAGGGGGGCTACACCTTC. Residues: CASSLFQGGYTF.

The DNA of the CDR3 is TGTGCCTGGATCCAACCCGACAGGGGCGCTGGCTACACCTTC. This translates into CAWIQPDRGAGYTF. The chain uses TRBV30 and TRBJ1-2; 8 bases map to TRBD1. With V trimmed by 4 bases and J by 7 bases, 11 bases remained unmatched. The germline CDR1 and CDR2 sequences are GTSNPN and SVGIG (reference sequence). The CDR3 is 14 residues long.

The chain employs TRBV6-1 and TRBJ1-2; tentatively, D is TRBD1 (6 bases). Germline CDR1 and CDR2: MNHNS and SASEGT. V dropped 6 bases and J dropped 4 bases, with 9 bases sitting between them. The CDR3 runs 12 residues. In nucleotides, the CDR3 is TGTGCCAGCAGACAGGGCCTCTATGGCTACACCTTC. It translates to CASRQGLYGYTF.

This clone showed up just once. The V call is TRBV27, the J call TRBJ2-5, with D tentatively TRBD2 (7 bases). V was trimmed by 6 bases and J by 5 bases, leaving 16 bases between them. Germline CDR1 MNHEY, CDR2 SMNVEV (reference sequence). The CDR3 consists of 14 residues. CDR3 coding DNA: TGTGCCAGCAGAAGGGGGGGCGGGTTGGAGACCCAGTACTTC. As protein: CASRRGGGLETQYF.

The chain couples TRBV28 to TRBJ2-7; D is ambiguous. The CDR3 is 14 amino acids. The V gene's germline CDR1 is MDHEN and CDR2 SYDVKM. The V end lost 2 bases, the J end lost 3 bases, and 11 bases lay between the germline ends. Here the CDR3 reads CASSLTGLLYEQYF. Here the CDR3 DNA reads TGTGCCAGCAGTTTAACGGGTCTGCTCTACGAGCAGTACTTC.